Listed here are 18 T cell receptor beta chains from one sample, sequenced in a study of blood T cells in healthy people across ages. A second PCR of 7 to 11 cycles used a sample-barcoded 5' primer and a J-beta primer mix. MiXCR, applied by TCRdb to the 5' RACE reads, yields one record per CDR3 protein. The sample holds fewer than 2,000,000 distinct CDR3 sequences, about 35% seen once. Source material: blood. The receptors come from a woman aged 25 to 39 in good health.

The chain uses TRBV2 and TRBJ2-1; possible D gene TRBD1, 6 bases. This CDR3 contains 21 residues. Per germline, CDR1 SNHLY and CDR2 FYNNEI. Trimming took off 2 bases at V and 1 base at J, with 27 bases between the two ends. CDR3 sequence: CASSEPMKILDRKRSYNEQFF. CDR3 nucleotides: TGTGCCAGCAGTGAACCTATGAAAATCCTCGACAGGAAGAGATCCTACAATGAGCAGTTCTTC.

This clonotype was recorded at least ten times. V gene TRBV29-1 combines with J gene TRBJ1-1, with D tentatively TRBD1 (5 bases). V was shortened by 4 bases and J by 0 bases, with 9 bases between the two germline ends. CDR3 length: 13 amino acids. Germline V gives CDR1 SQVTM, CDR2 ANQGSEA. CDR3 bases: TGCAGCGTTGTGGGGGGGTTGAACACTGAAGCTTTCTTT. Its protein is CSVVGGLNTEAFF.

This clonotype was counted ten times or more. The CDR3 DNA reads as TGTGCCAGCAGCGTAGGTAGCGGAAAAGGGGAGACCCAGTACTTC. Its translation: CASSVGSGKGETQYF. This chain joins TRBV9 and TRBJ2-5; D is perhaps TRBD2 (6 bases). CDR1 is SGDLS, CDR2 YYNGEE, per germline. The CDR3 sequence is 15 residues long. V gave up 0 bases and J gave up 5 bases, with 14 bases separating them.

The CDR3 here is CASTSGPANYGYTF. CDR3 DNA: TGTGCCAGTACCTCAGGACCAGCTAACTATGGCTACACCTTC. This chain uses TRBV6-1 with TRBJ1-2; D is unresolved. The V and J ends lost 9 bases and 0 bases respectively, with 14 bases between them. This CDR3 spans 14 amino acids. Germline lookup yields CDR1 MNHNS and CDR2 SASEGT.

This clonotype was counted a single time. V gene TRBV28 combines with J gene TRBJ1-5, with 9 bases fitting TRBD1. Looked up from germline, CDR1 is MDHEN and CDR2 is SYDVKM. The CDR3 loop spans 12 amino acids. With 8 bases clipped from V and 6 bases from J, the junction kept 2 bases outside the gene matches. The CDR3 here is CASGQGRQPQHF. CDR3 sequence (DNA): TGTGCCAGCGGACAGGGGCGTCAGCCCCAGCATTTT.

CDR3 in DNA: TGCAGTGCCCGCCGGGCTACCGGGACTAGCCAACAGTATGAGCAGTTCTTC. Translation: CSARRATGTSQQYEQFF. This rearrangement joins TRBV20-1 to TRBJ2-1, with 9 bases fitting TRBD2. Trimming cost V 6 bases and J 8 bases; bases outside gene matches: 20. The CDR3 length is 17 residues. CDR1 DFQATT and CDR2 SNEGSKA come from the germline V gene (reference sequence).

This clonotype has a count of ten or more. The V and J genes are TRBV11-2 and TRBJ2-1; the D is unclear. Per germline, CDR1 SGHAT and CDR2 FQNNGV. The CDR3 runs to 13 residues. V gave up 3 bases and J gave up 4 bases, with 7 bases separating them. This chain's CDR3 is CASSFTDYNEQFF. The CDR3 nucleotides read TGTGCCAGCAGCTTCACTGATTACAATGAGCAGTTCTTC.

This clonotype showed up just a few times. J is TRBJ2-4 and V is TRBV4-1; 14 bases align to TRBD2. Matching the DNA end better, TRBJ2-7 makes the J call doubtful. In germline, CDR1 is MGHRA, CDR2 YSYEKL. The CDR3 length is 17 residues. In nucleotides, the CDR3 is TGCGCCAGCAGCCAACCCGGGACTAGCGGGGGTAGGAACGAGCAGTACTTC. Translating gives CASSQPGTSGGRNEQYF.

This clonotype has more than one count but fewer than ten. The genes are TRBV27 and TRBJ2-7; D perhaps matches TRBD2 (5 bases). V dropped 6 bases and J dropped 3 bases, with 12 bases sitting between them. Germline CDR1 is MNHEY and CDR2 is SMNVEV (reference sequence). This CDR3 comprises 13 residues. CDR3 sequence reads: CASSRRGVYEQYF. DNA for the CDR3: TGTGCCAGCAGCCGACGGGGAGTCTACGAGCAGTACTTC.

This clonotype was counted only a few times. Here the CDR3 DNA reads TGCAGTGCTAGAGATCCGGAGCGGGGGGTCTCCTACGAGCAGTACTTC. Protein: CSARDPERGVSYEQYF. The gene calls are TRBV20-1 and TRBJ2-7; 9 bases are a match to TRBD2. This CDR3 is built from 16 residues. Germline CDR1 reads DFQATT; CDR2 reads SNEGSKA (reference sequence). V dropped 0 bases and J dropped 0; count of bases not matched to a gene: 6.

This clonotype was seen a handful of times. V is TRBV5-1 and J is TRBJ2-1; tentative D call: TRBD1 (6 bases). V dropped 0 bases and J dropped 5 bases, with 9 bases sitting between them. The germline CDR1 and CDR2 sequences are SGHRS and YFSETQ. This CDR3 region has 14 residues. The CDR3 loop reads CASSLDRANNEQFF. In nucleotides, the CDR3 is TGCGCCAGCAGCTTGGACAGGGCGAACAATGAGCAGTTCTTC. Filled out from reference TRBV5-1 and TRBJ2-1, the complete variable domain reads KAGVTQTPRYLIKTRGQQVTLSCSPISGHRSVSWYQQTPGQGLQFLFEYFSETQRNKGNFPGRFSGRQFSNSRSEMNVSTLELGDSALYLCASSLDRANNEQFFGPGTRLTVL.

The chain uses TRBV5-1 and TRBJ1-2, with D unclear. The CDR3 is 15 amino acids. Germline assignment: CDR1 SGHRS and CDR2 YFSETQ. Between the trimmed V and J ends, which lost 0 bases and 6 bases, there was a span of 15 bases. For the CDR3, the DNA is TGCGCCAGCAGCTTGGATGAAACAGTCGAGGATGGCTACACCTTC. Encoded protein: CASSLDETVEDGYTF.

The rearrangement uses TRBV20-1 and TRBJ1-5, with TRBD1 matching 8 bases. CDR1 DFQATT and CDR2 SNEGSKA come from the germline V gene (reference sequence). The CDR3 contains 15 residues. Losses at the gene ends were 0 bases for V and 7 bases for J; bases not matched to a gene: 8. The CDR3 DNA is TGCAGTGCTAGAGAACACCACACAGGGGGACAGCCCCAGCATTTT. This codes for CSAREHHTGGQPQHF.

The chain carries TRBV2 and TRBJ1-5; D is unresolved. CDR3 size: 14 residues. V lost 7 bases to trimming and J lost 3 bases, with 13 bases between them. Germline loops: CDR1 SNHLY, CDR2 FYNNEI. CDR3 in DNA: TGTGCCAGCACGGGCAGATCCAACAATCAGCCCCAGCATTTT. Residues: CASTGRSNNQPQHF.

This clonotype showed up just a few times. The gene calls are TRBV11-1 and TRBJ2-3; maybe TRBD2 (7 bases). CDR3 length: 15 amino acids. In germline, CDR1 is SGHAT, CDR2 FQDESV (reference sequence). The germline V and J ends were trimmed by 4 bases and 6 bases, with 17 bases remaining between them. The DNA for the CDR3 is TGTGCCAGCAGCTCCCCTGGCGGGGGCTTGGATACGCAGTATTTT. Encoded protein: CASSSPGGGLDTQYF. Full variable domain (outside the CDR3, taken from reference TRBV11-1 and TRBJ2-3): EAEVAQSPRYKITEKSQAVAFWCDPISGHATLYWYRQILGQGPELLVQFQDESVVDDSQLPKDRFSAERLKGVDSTLKIQPAELGDSAMYLCASSSPGGGLDTQYFGPGTRLTVL.

The genes are TRBV5-6 and TRBJ2-1; D is unresolved. Trimming took off 4 bases at V and 1 base at J, with 12 bases between the two ends. CDR3 size: 15 residues. The germline gives CDR1 SGHDT, CDR2 YYEEEE. The CDR3 nucleotides read TGTGCCAGCAGCCAGACAAGGATATCCTACAATGAGCAGTTCTTC. This encodes CASSQTRISYNEQFF.

This clonotype was detected many times. CDR3 bases: TGTGCCAGCAGTTTTGTGGACTACGAGCAGTACTTC. Translated: CASSFVDYEQYF. This chain links TRBV28 with TRBJ2-7; D remains unclear. CDR1 is MDHEN and CDR2 is SYDVKM in the germline V gene. The CDR3 is made up of 12 amino acids. With 3 bases removed from V and 3 bases from J, the gap between germline ends came to 6 bases.

The rearrangement links TRBV7-3 to TRBJ1-1, with a weak D call TRBD1 (5 bases). CDR1 is SGHTA and CDR2 is FQGTGA in the germline V gene. The CDR3 has 15 residues. Trimming pared 4 bases from V and 5 bases from J, leaving 17 bases between. The CDR3 reads CASSSSDRGATEAFF. In DNA form, the CDR3 reads TGTGCCAGCAGCTCAAGTGACAGAGGCGCTACTGAAGCTTTCTTT.